This TCR beta chain was sequenced in a study of spatial heterogeneity in lung cancer. As for the study in general: Sequencing covered available follow-up PBMC samples collected a median of approximately 25 months after resection.

General study results and limits: Ubiquitous expanded tumor TCRs surfaced in blood more at resection than they did at follow-up.

Germline assignment: CDR1 LGHNA and CDR2 YNFKEQ. Trimming shortened V by 0 bases and J by 5 bases, and 10 bases separated the two germline ends. This CDR3 comprises 15 residues. The time point is: blood at routine non-recurrence follow-up after resection. Extraction of whole RNA from tumor, nontumor lung or frozen PBMC preceded unsorted sequencing. On this clonotype itself: As yet, its antigen is unknown.

On each TCR cDNA molecule, a unique molecular identifier was present. In TCRdb, the 5' RACE reads were re-called with MiXCR into one record per CDR3 protein. The table shows 35,000 to 50,000 distinct CDR3 sequences, with 20% to 25% occurring only once. The chain employs TRBV4-2 and TRBJ2-2; D gene ambiguous. This TCR was recovered from a female donor with early-stage non-small cell lung cancer. Material: PBMCs, obtained at follow-up. CDR3 coding DNA: TGTGCCAGCAGCCAAGATATAATCGGAACCGGGGAGCTGTTTTTT. Translating it yields CASSQDIIGTGELFF.